The 10 T cell receptor beta chains listed next were all sequenced from one sample in a study of blood T cells in healthy people across ages. A second PCR of roughly 7 to 11 cycles used a sample-barcoded 5' primer and a J-beta primer mix. Each CDR3 protein gets one entry after TCRdb re-called the 5' RACE reads with MiXCR. Here the sample spans around 600,000 distinct CDR3 sequences, around 48% being singletons. Sequenced: blood. These receptors were obtained from a man of 80 years or more in good health.

This chain connects TRBV9 to TRBJ2-2; D unresolved. The CDR3 has 15 residues. Per the germline V gene, CDR1 is SGDLS and CDR2 is YYNGEE. Trimming left V 4 bases short and J 5 bases short, with 15 bases between. This CDR3 reads CASSRRTSRTGELFF. As DNA, the CDR3 is TGTGCCAGCAGCAGACGAACGAGCCGGACCGGGGAGCTGTTTTTT.

This clonotype was recorded at least ten times. The chain carries TRBV28 and TRBJ2-7, with D maybe TRBD2 (6 bases). The germline CDR1 and CDR2 sequences are MDHEN and SYDVKM. This CDR3 is built from 15 residues. Trimming left V 5 bases short and J 1 base short, with 15 bases between. The CDR3 DNA is TGTGCCAGCAGTCCCCCGGGAGACAAATCCTACGAGCAGTACTTC. It codes for CASSPPGDKSYEQYF.

The J gene is TRBJ2-1, the V gene TRBV9, with 7 bases lining up with TRBD1. Looked up from germline, CDR1 is SGDLS and CDR2 is YYNGEE. Germline trimming cut 0 bases from V and 9 bases from J; bases unmatched to any gene: 6. The length of the CDR3 is 14 residues. CDR3 nucleotide sequence: TGTGCCAGCAGCGTAGCAGGGGGAGTTGGTGAGCAGTTCTTC. Translation: CASSVAGGVGEQFF.

This clonotype appeared once. V and J are TRBV29-1 and TRBJ1-6, with 9 bases lining up with TRBD1. CDR1 SQVTM and CDR2 ANQGSEA come from the germline V gene. This CDR3 comprises 14 residues. V shed 4 bases and J 18 bases; nucleotides not matched to a gene: 16. The CDR3 DNA sequence: TGCAGCGTTGCCGGGACAGGGCCTAATTCACTCCCCCACTTT. Translated: CSVAGTGPNSLPHF. The full variable domain, rest sourced from reference TRBV29-1 and TRBJ1-6, is SAVISQKPSRDICQRGTSLTIQCQVDSQVTMMFWYRQQPGQSLTLIATANQGSEATYESGFVIDKFPISRPNLTFSTLTVSNMSPEDSSIYLCSVAGTGPNSLPHFGNGTRLTVT.

The chain uses TRBV7-9 and TRBJ2-3, with 8 bases fitting TRBD2. Per germline, CDR1 SEHNR and CDR2 FQNEAQ (reference sequence). The CDR3 extends over 14 amino acids. Germline trimming cut 6 bases from V and 2 bases from J; bases unmatched to any gene: 4. The CDR3 DNA reads as TGTGCCAGCAGTGCGGGGGGACCCACAGATACGCAGTATTTT. Protein sequence: CASSAGGPTDTQYF.

Only a few counts were recorded for this clonotype. This chain connects TRBV29-1 to TRBJ2-7; D remains ambiguous. The V end lost 4 bases, the J end lost 7 bases, and 11 bases lay between the germline ends. This CDR3 has 11 residues. CDR1 is SQVTM and CDR2 is ANQGSEA in the germline V gene. The CDR3 DNA reads as TGCAGCGTTGGAGGTTACAATGAGCAGTACTTC. Its protein product is CSVGGYNEQYF.

The CDR3 nucleotides read TGCAGTGCTCTCCTTAGCACAGATACGCAGTATTTT. Its translation: CSALLSTDTQYF. The V gene is TRBV20-1, the J gene TRBJ2-3; no reliable D call. Trimming removed 5 bases from V and 0 bases from J, with 6 bases in between. The CDR3 is made up of 12 amino acids. The germline gives CDR1 DFQATT, CDR2 SNEGSKA (reference sequence).

The rearrangement links TRBV10-3 to TRBJ2-4, with D unclear. The J call is in doubt because the DNA end fits TRBJ2-7 better. The CDR3 has 14 residues. Looked up from germline, CDR1 is ENHRY and CDR2 is SYGVKD. The chain's CDR3 is CAINRESSPYEQYF. In nucleotides, the CDR3 is TGTGCCATCAACCGAGAAAGCTCTCCCTACGAGCAGTACTTC.

The V and J genes are TRBV14 and TRBJ2-3; D ambiguous. Trimming took 2 bases from V and 8 from J, leaving 14 bases between them. The CDR3 sequence is 14 residues long. The germline CDR1 and CDR2 sequences are SGHDN and FVKESK. CDR3 region: CASSQQRRLATQYF. CDR3 DNA: TGTGCCAGCAGCCAACAACGCCGGTTAGCTACGCAGTATTTT.

The chain uses TRBV11-2 and TRBJ2-7; possible D gene TRBD2, 6 bases. Germline V gene sequence: CDR1 SGHAT, CDR2 FQNNGV. V gave up 4 bases and J gave up 5 bases, with 12 bases separating them. This CDR3 region has 13 residues. The CDR3 protein is CASSSGLPNEQYF. In DNA, the CDR3 is TGTGCCAGCAGCTCTGGACTACCCAACGAGCAGTACTTC.